A selection of T cell receptor beta chains follows, all from one sample in a study of blood T cell repertoires in COVID-19. Some clones are missing from TCRdb's copy, which holds only in-frame ones; the method was immunoSEQ multiplex PCR. This table holds around 700,000 clones, 85% to 90% found once. What was sequenced was peripheral blood. The origin of the receptors is a woman under 30 with acute or convalescent COVID-19. CDR3s include the opening cysteine and the closing phenylalanine or tryptophan. The D gene is left open where the match is weak. Size is omitted from some rows. Given values are once, few, many or a class for expanded clones.

>-|-|TRBV28|TRBJ1-2
TGTGCCAGCAAGATCGGCAGGGCGACTGGCTACACCTTC
CASKIGRATGYTF
>-|-|TRBV24-1|TRBJ1-2
TGTGCCACCAGTGATTTCAGCTATGGCTACACCTTC
CATSDFSYGYTF
>-|-|TRBV30|TRBJ2-2
TGTGCCTGGAGTGCAGAGGCGAACACCGGGGAGCTGTTTTTT
CAWSAEANTGELFF
>-|-|TRBV7-9|TRBJ2-7
TGTGCCAGCAGCTTCCCCCCAGGTATCGACTACGAGCAGTACTTC
CASSFPPGIDYEQYF
>-|TRBD1|TRBV2|TRBJ1-2
TGTGCCAGCAGTCCCTTGACAGGGAAATTGGATTACTATGGCTACACCTTC
CASSPLTGKLDYYGYTF
>once|-|TRBV24-1|TRBJ1-1
TGTGCCACCAGTGATTTGCGGGGGACTGAAGCTTTCTTT
CATSDLRGTEAFF
>-|TRBD1|TRBV19|TRBJ2-2
TGTGCCAGTAGGCCGACCGGGACAGCTTACACCGGGGAGCTGTTTTTT
CASRPTGTAYTGELFF
>-|-|TRBV5-8|TRBJ1-2
TGTGCCAGCAGCCACCCTATGCGGGGTACAAACTATGGCTACACCTTC
CASSHPMRGTNYGYTF
>-|TRBD1|TRBV10-3|TRBJ1-2
TGTGCCATCAGCGCCCAGGGGGCAGGAGGCTACACCTTC
CAISAQGAGGYTF
>once|-|TRBV19|TRBJ1-6
TGTGCCAGTAGCGGACTATACAATTCACCCCTCCACTTT
CASSGLYNSPLHF
>-|TRBD1|TRBV2|TRBJ1-1
TGTGCCCGATTGGGACAGTTGAACACTGAAGCTTTCTTT
CARLGQLNTEAFF
>-|TRBD1|TRBV30|TRBJ1-1
TGTGCCTGGAACAGGGGGTACTCTGAAGCTTTCTTT
CAWNRGYSEAFF
>-|-|TRBV6-6|TRBJ1-2
TGTGCCAGCGGACGTGGGGGCTCGGATGGCTACACCTTC
CASGRGGSDGYTF
>-|TRBD1|TRBV15|TRBJ2-7
TGTGCCACCTGCCCTGGACAGGGGGCGAATGAGCAGTACTTC
CATCPGQGANEQYF
>few|-|TRBV5-1|TRBJ1-1
TGCGCCAGCAGCTTGGTGGCAGGGGATGAAGCTTTCTTT
CASSLVAGDEAFF
>-|TRBD1|TRBV5-5|TRBJ1-5
TGTGCCAGCAGCTTTGACAGGGGGCGGAATCAGCCCCAGCATTTT
CASSFDRGRNQPQHF
>-|TRBD1|TRBV5-4|TRBJ1-1
TGTGCCAGCAGCCTAGGACAGGGGTTTTTAGCTTTCTTT
CASSLGQGFLAFF
>-|-|TRBV12-3/TRBV12-4|TRBJ1-6
TGTGCCAGCAGTCTTACAGGGTTCACCCTCCACTTT
CASSLTGFTLHF
>-|-|TRBV6-2/TRBV6-3|TRBJ1-1
TGTGCCAGCAGTTATCAGATCACTGAAGCTTTCTTT
CASSYQITEAFF
>-|TRBD1|TRBV2|TRBJ1-2
TGTGCCAGCAGTAATTTTGGGACAGCTAACTATGGCTACACCTTC
CASSNFGTANYGYTF
>-|-|TRBV4-2|TRBJ2-1
TGTGCCAGCAGCCCCCAAAACAGGTGGACCTCCTTCAATGAGCAGTTCTTC
CASSPQNRWTSFNEQFF
>-|-|TRBV7-2|TRBJ1-1
TGTGCCAGCAGCTTGGTAGCAGCACCAATGAACACTGAAGCTTTCTTT
CASSLVAAPMNTEAFF
>-|-|TRBV4-1|TRBJ1-2
TGCGCCAGCAGCCAACAAACCCTCCAACGGGGGGCGCCGGTCCATAACTATGGCTACACCTTC
CASSQQTLQRGAPVHNYGYTF